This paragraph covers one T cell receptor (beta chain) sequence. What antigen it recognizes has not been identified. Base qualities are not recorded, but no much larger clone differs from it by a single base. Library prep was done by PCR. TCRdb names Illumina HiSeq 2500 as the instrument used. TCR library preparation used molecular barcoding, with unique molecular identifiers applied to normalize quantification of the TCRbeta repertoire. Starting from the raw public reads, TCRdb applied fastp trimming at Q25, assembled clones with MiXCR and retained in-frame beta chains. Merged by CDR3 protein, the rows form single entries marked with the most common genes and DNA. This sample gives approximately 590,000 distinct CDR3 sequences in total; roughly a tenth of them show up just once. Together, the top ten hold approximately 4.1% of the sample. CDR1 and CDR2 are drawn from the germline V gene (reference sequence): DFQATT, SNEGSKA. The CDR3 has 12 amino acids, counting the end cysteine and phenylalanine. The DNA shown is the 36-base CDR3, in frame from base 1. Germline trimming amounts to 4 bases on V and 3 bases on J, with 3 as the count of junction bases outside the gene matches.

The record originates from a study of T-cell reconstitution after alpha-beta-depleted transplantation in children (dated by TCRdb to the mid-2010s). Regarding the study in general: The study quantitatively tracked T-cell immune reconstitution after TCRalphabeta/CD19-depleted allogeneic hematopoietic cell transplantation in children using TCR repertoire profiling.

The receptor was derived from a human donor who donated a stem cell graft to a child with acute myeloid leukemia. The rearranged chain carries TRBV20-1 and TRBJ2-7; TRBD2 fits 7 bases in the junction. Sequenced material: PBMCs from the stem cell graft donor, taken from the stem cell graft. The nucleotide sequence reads TGCAGTGCTAACCGCGGGGGCTACGAGCAGTACTTC. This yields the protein CSANRGGYEQYF.